This T cell receptor (beta chain) originates from a study of shared clonotypes between healthy human individuals. CDR1 is MDHEN, CDR2 SYDVKM, per germline. CDR3 length: 20 amino acids. Trimming removed 4 bases from V and 1 base from J; junction bases left unmatched: 13. Healthy adults negative for HIV, lacking recent acute infections or vaccinations, served as donors. At deep level, the assay was performed. Unsorted PBMC replicate PCRs used roughly 270 ng DNA, around 28,000 T cell genomes. The table came from immunoSEQ multiplex PCR; TCRdb's copy has only in-frame clones and leaves some out. Of about 490,000 clones in the sample, around 73% were seen once.

The sample was PBMCs. This clonotype originated in a woman between 35 and 50 years old in good health. Some clones in this sample may be carry-over from other donors' samples. This sequence joins TRBV28 and TRBJ2-1; TRBD2 agrees at 13 bases. CDR3 sequence (DNA): TGTGCCAGCAGTTCTATAACCGGGACTAGCGGGACTCATTCCTACAATGAGCAGTTCTTC. This gives the protein CASSSITGTSGTHSYNEQFF.